These T cell receptor beta chains were read from a single sample in a study of blood T cell repertoires in COVID-19. Libraries were prepared by immunoSEQ multiplex PCR; TCRdb keeps only in-frame clonotypes and omits some of them. In the table there are 88,000 or so clones, more than 75% of which are singletons. The sequenced sample consisted of peripheral blood. The receptors were gathered from a human donor in a cohort sampled during active COVID-19. Each CDR3 is given without its conserved first and last residue. D genes are given only for firm matches.

J gene: TRBJ2-2; D gene: -; V gene: TRBV12-5; CDR3 protein: ASGLWHDRAGELF
J gene: TRBJ1-1; D gene: -; V gene: TRBV30; CDR3 protein: ARTVNTEAF
J gene: TRBJ2-1; D gene: -; V gene: TRBV5-4; CDR3 protein: ASSFVGGSYNEQF
J gene: TRBJ1-3; D gene: -; V gene: TRBV30; CDR3 protein: AWSVPGGNTIY
J gene: TRBJ2-1; D gene: -; V gene: TRBV3-1/TRBV3-2; CDR3 protein: ASSRTRYEQF
J gene: TRBJ2-1; D gene: -; V gene: TRBV6-5; CDR3 protein: ASMTRGNEQF
J gene: TRBJ1-2; D gene: -; V gene: TRBV4-3; CDR3 protein: ASSQGRTVVDYGYT
J gene: TRBJ2-1; D gene: TRBD2; V gene: TRBV3-1/TRBV3-2; CDR3 protein: ASSQAGTSGQQF
J gene: TRBJ2-1; D gene: -; V gene: TRBV7-9; CDR3 protein: ANPHESTGEQF
J gene: TRBJ1-1; D gene: -; V gene: TRBV9; CDR3 protein: ASSPGVGARSLGTEAF
J gene: TRBJ1-1; D gene: -; V gene: TRBV18; CDR3 protein: ASKIAGDKNTEAF
J gene: TRBJ2-2; D gene: TRBD1; V gene: TRBV11-2; CDR3 protein: ASSLGTGLNTGELF
J gene: TRBJ2-1; D gene: TRBD2; V gene: TRBV4-2; CDR3 protein: ASSQGGLAGTYNEQF
J gene: TRBJ1-3; D gene: TRBD1; V gene: TRBV7-8; CDR3 protein: ASSQQGMANTIY
J gene: TRBJ1-2; D gene: -; V gene: TRBV5-1; CDR3 protein: ASSLGAQNYGYT